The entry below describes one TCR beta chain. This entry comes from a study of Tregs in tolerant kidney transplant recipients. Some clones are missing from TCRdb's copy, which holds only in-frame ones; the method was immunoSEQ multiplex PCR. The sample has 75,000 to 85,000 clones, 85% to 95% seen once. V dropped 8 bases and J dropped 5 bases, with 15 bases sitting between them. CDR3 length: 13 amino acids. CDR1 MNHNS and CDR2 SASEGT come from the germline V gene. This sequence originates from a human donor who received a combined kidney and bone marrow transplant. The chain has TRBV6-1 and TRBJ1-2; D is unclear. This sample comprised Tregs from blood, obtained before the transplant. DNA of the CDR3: TGTGCCAGCTACCGGGCCGGACCTTATGGCTACACCTTC. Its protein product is CASYRAGPYGYTF.